Following are 21 T cell receptor beta chains from one sample sequenced in a study of blood T cell repertoires in COVID-19. Using immunoSEQ multiplex PCR, the repertoire was profiled, and TCRdb retains in-frame clones only, with some absent. There are more than 400,000 clones in the sample; approximately 85% occur only once, and 3.2% lies in the top ten. The sample comprised peripheral blood. The receptors stem from a human donor in a cohort sampled during active COVID-19.

The chain is built from TRBV3-1 (or the pseudogene TRBV3-2) and TRBJ1-1; D not resolved. The germline V and J ends were trimmed by 1 base and 1 base, with 7 bases remaining between them. CDR1 is LGHDT and CDR2 is YNNKEL in the germline V gene (reference sequence). The CDR3 is 14 amino acids. Written as DNA, the CDR3 is TGTGCCAGCAGCCAAGGGGCCCCGAACACTGAAGCTTTCTTT. This translates into CASSQGAPNTEAFF.

For this clone: This CDR3 is also generated by other DNA sequences in the sample. The chain has TRBV9 and TRBJ2-7, with a tentative D call TRBD2 (5 bases). CDR1 and CDR2 (germline): SGDLS, YYNGEE. The CDR3 is 14 amino acids. The V and J ends lost 0 bases and 2 bases respectively, with 9 bases between them. The CDR3, as DNA: TGTGCCAGCAGCGTAGGAACCGGGACCTACGAGCAGTACTTC. As protein: CASSVGTGTYEQYF.

The V call is TRBV28, the J call TRBJ1-5; D possibly corresponds to TRBD1 (5 bases). The CDR3 runs to 14 residues. Trimming shortened V by 2 bases and J by 7 bases, and 12 bases separated the two germline ends. Germline V lookup: CDR1 MDHEN, CDR2 SYDVKM. CDR3 sequence: CASSLQGGRQPQHF. The CDR3 DNA sequence: TGTGCCAGCAGTTTACAGGGAGGACGGCAGCCCCAGCATTTT. Full variable domain (missing parts from reference TRBV28 and TRBJ1-5): DVKVTQSSRYLVKRTGEKVFLECVQDMDHENMFWYRQDPGLGLRLIYFSYDVKMKEKGDIPEGYSVSREKKERFSLILESASTNQTSMYLCASSLQGGRQPQHFGDGTRLSIL.

The chain recombines TRBV27 with TRBJ1-1; D is undetermined. The CDR3 sequence is 14 residues long. V lost 3 bases, J lost 0 bases, and 8 bases lay in between. Germline assignment: CDR1 MNHEY and CDR2 SMNVEV (reference sequence). In DNA, the CDR3 is TGTGCCAGCAGTTTGCGAGGGATGAACACTGAAGCTTTCTTT. Protein product: CASSLRGMNTEAFF.

The chain employs TRBV10-3 and TRBJ2-2; D gene ambiguous. This CDR3 has 14 residues. Deletions cut 1 base from V and 5 bases from J, with 8 bases between. Germline V gene sequence: CDR1 ENHRY, CDR2 SYGVKD. The chain's CDR3 is CAISELAGTGELFF. The CDR3 DNA is TGTGCCATCAGTGAGTTGGCCGGGACCGGGGAGCTGTTTTTT.

The J gene is TRBJ1-2, the V gene TRBV5-5; 9 positions match TRBD1. Trimming at V came to 2 bases and at J to 6 bases, leaving 14 bases not matched to a gene. This CDR3 is built from 17 residues. Germline CDR1 is SGHKS and CDR2 is YYEKEE (reference sequence). This CDR3 is CASSLRDREFGQDGYTF. CDR3 nucleotide sequence: TGTGCCAGCAGCTTACGGGACAGGGAATTCGGTCAGGATGGCTACACCTTC.

The gene calls are TRBV6-1 and TRBJ2-7, with TRBD1 matching 7 bases. With V trimmed by 3 bases and J by 3 bases, 11 bases remained unmatched. The CDR3 sequence is 16 residues long. Per germline, CDR1 MNHNS and CDR2 SASEGT. CDR3 bases: TGTGCCAGCAGTGACGGTTCGGGACAGATAGTCTACGAGCAGTACTTC. Encoded protein: CASSDGSGQIVYEQYF.

In nucleotides, the CDR3 is TGTGCCAGCAGTTTCAGACATGACGGACTTTCTGGGGCCAACGTCCTGACTTTC. It is translated as CASSFRHDGLSGANVLTF. This rearrangement joins TRBV7-3 to TRBJ2-6; D possibly corresponds to TRBD2 (5 bases). Trimming removed 6 bases from V and 1 base from J, with 19 bases in between. This CDR3 has 18 amino acids. CDR1 is SGHTA, CDR2 FQGTGA, per germline. Full variable domain (remainder filled in from reference TRBV7-3 and TRBJ2-6): GAGVSQTPSNKVTEKGKYVELRCDPISGHTALYWYRQSLGQGPEFLIYFQGTGAADDSGLPNDRFFAVRPEGSVSTLKIQRTERGDSAVYLCASSFRHDGLSGANVLTFGAGSRLTVL.

This clone came up a few times. V usage is TRBV15 and J usage is TRBJ1-5, with a tentative D call TRBD1 (6 bases). V gave up 0 bases and J gave up 4 bases, with 13 bases separating them. The CDR3 loop spans 16 amino acids. The germline gives CDR1 LNHNV, CDR2 YYDKDF (reference sequence). The CDR3, as DNA: TGTGCCACCAGCAGAGATAGGACAGTAGGAAATCAGCCCCAGCATTTT. This translates into CATSRDRTVGNQPQHF.

V is TRBV19 and J is TRBJ1-1, with a weak D call TRBD1 (6 bases). V gave up 3 bases and J gave up 0 bases, with 14 bases separating them. Germline V gene lookup returns CDR1 LNHDA and CDR2 SQIVND (reference sequence). This CDR3 is built from 16 residues. The CDR3 region is CASSMGADIMNTEAFF. For the CDR3, the DNA is TGTGCCAGTAGTATGGGGGCAGATATCATGAACACTGAAGCTTTCTTT.

V usage is TRBV5-8 and J usage is TRBJ1-1; D is possibly TRBD1 (6 bases). The CDR3 is made up of 15 amino acids. Germline loops: CDR1 SGHTS, CDR2 YDEGEE. The V and J ends lost 4 bases and 8 bases respectively, with 21 bases between them. The CDR3 region has the DNA TGTGCCAGCAGCACAGGGACCAAGTCTTCAACAGAAGCTTTCTTT. Its protein product is CASSTGTKSSTEAFF.

The V call is TRBV19, the J call TRBJ1-5; 8 bases are a match to TRBD1. The CDR3 covers 14 residues. V was clipped by 2 bases and J by 7 bases; unmatched bases: 4. Germline V lookup: CDR1 LNHDA, CDR2 SQIVND (reference sequence). CDR3 DNA: TGTGCCAGTAGTATAAGCCAGGGGGCGCAGCCCCAGCATTTT. Protein: CASSISQGAQPQHF.

The chain carries TRBV7-2 and TRBJ2-3; TRBD2 matches 10 bases. CDR3 length equals 18 residues. V lost 2 bases and J lost 5; bases outside the gene matches: 13. Germline V lookup: CDR1 SGHTA, CDR2 FQGNSA. Here the CDR3 DNA reads TGTGCCAGCAGCTTATCTCCGGGACTAGCGAATTACGGAGATACGCAGTATTTT. It translates to CASSLSPGLANYGDTQYF.

V and J are TRBV5-4 and TRBJ2-3, with 7 bases aligning to TRBD2. Germline V lookup: CDR1 SGHNT, CDR2 YYREEE (reference sequence). CDR3 size: 18 residues. With 0 bases clipped from V and 2 bases from J, the junction kept 12 bases outside the gene matches. The CDR3 sequence is CASSLGLGGRTPTDTQYF. Here the CDR3 DNA reads TGTGCCAGCAGCTTGGGTCTGGGCGGGAGAACCCCCACAGATACGCAGTATTTT. Full variable domain (remainder filled in from reference TRBV5-4 and TRBJ2-3): ETGVTQSPTHLIKTRGQQVTLRCSSQSGHNTVSWYQQALGQGPQFIFQYYREEENGRGNFPPRFSGLQFPNYSSELNVNALELDDSALYLCASSLGLGGRTPTDTQYFGPGTRLTVL.

The J gene is TRBJ1-2, the V gene TRBV2; no clear D. V dropped 4 bases and J dropped 4 bases, with 10 bases sitting between them. Germline assignment: CDR1 SNHLY and CDR2 FYNNEI. This CDR3 is 13 amino acids long. CDR3 residues: CASSVPGAYGYTF. The CDR3 nucleotides read TGTGCCAGCAGTGTCCCAGGCGCCTATGGCTACACCTTC.

On this clone itself: The same CDR3 is also encoded by other DNA sequences in this sample. The chain uses TRBV29-1 and TRBJ1-2, with 10 bases that match TRBD1. The CDR3 consists of 12 residues. Trimming at V came to 7 bases and at J to 3 bases, leaving 2 bases not matched to a gene. CDR1 is SQVTM, CDR2 ANQGSEA, per germline. CDR3 amino acids: CSAGQGDYGYTF. The DNA of the CDR3 is TGCAGCGCTGGACAGGGGGACTATGGCTACACCTTC.

J is TRBJ2-7 and V is TRBV7-9; 7 bases fit TRBD2. CDR3 size: 15 residues. With V trimmed by 4 bases and J by 1 base, 7 bases remained unmatched. Germline V gene sequence: CDR1 SEHNR, CDR2 FQNEAQ (reference sequence). CDR3 protein: CASSYSGVGSYEQYF. The CDR3 nucleotides read TGTGCCAGCAGCTACAGCGGGGTCGGTTCCTACGAGCAGTACTTC.

V and J are TRBV7-6 and TRBJ1-2, with TRBD1 matching over 9 bases. The CDR3 contains 16 residues. Trimming took 6 bases from V and 3 from J; bases not matched to a gene: 11. Germline V CDR1 and CDR2: SGHVS, FNYEAQ. The DNA for the CDR3 is TGTGCCAGCAGTCTACAGGGGGCAATCCCCGACTATGGCTACACCTTC. Amino acids: CASSLQGAIPDYGYTF.

V gene TRBV30 combines with J gene TRBJ1-2; D gene ambiguous. Germline CDR1 is GTSNPN and CDR2 is SVGIG (reference sequence). V shed 6 bases and J shed 14 bases, with 10 bases lying between them. CDR3 length: 8 residues. CDR3: CACYGETF. CDR3 nucleotides: TGTGCCTGTTACGGTGAGACCTTC.

The rearrangement uses TRBV4-3 and TRBJ2-7; D is uncertain. The CDR3 is 17 amino acids. The germline gives CDR1 LGHNA, CDR2 YSLEER. V lost 0 bases and J 3 bases, leaving 18 bases between the germline ends. The CDR3 DNA reads as TGCGCCAGCAGCCAAGATTGGGCCGAAGCTATTAACTACGAGCAGTACTTC. Translation: CASSQDWAEAINYEQYF.

The genes are TRBV30 and TRBJ2-1; 9 bases align to TRBD2. V was clipped by 0 bases and J by 7 bases; unmatched bases: 4. The CDR3 runs 14 residues. Germline-derived CDR1 and CDR2 are GTSNPN and SVGIG (reference sequence). The CDR3 DNA reads TGTGCCTGGAGTGTAGAGGCGGGGGGGAATGAGCAGTTCTTC. This sequence encodes CAWSVEAGGNEQFF.